This T cell receptor beta chain was retrieved from a study of blood T cells in healthy people across ages. From germline, CDR1 is SGHVS and CDR2 FQNEAQ. The CDR3 runs to 16 residues. The use of a sample-barcoded 5' primer and a J-beta primer mix characterized a second PCR of 7 to 11 cycles. A template-switch adaptor with 12 random nucleotides tagged each cDNA molecule. One entry per CDR3 protein, called by TCRdb with MiXCR from the 5' RACE reads. Of around 1,000,000 distinct CDR3 sequences listed, around 25% are singletons. This clonotype showed up just a few times. This sample was shared with a second study, whose subject was T cells of mothers and their children. This second study says: Every mother supplied over 8 million TCR beta CDR3 reads and every child some 2.7 million.

Sequenced material: blood. The gene calls are TRBV7-8 and TRBJ2-7; 8 nucleotides match TRBD2. The DNA end lines up better with TRBJ2-1; the J call may be wrong. This clonotype was sampled from a girl aged 2-10 years in good health. The CDR3 here is CASSFIAGRPYNEQFF. In DNA form, the CDR3 reads TGTGCCAGCAGCTTTATAGCGGGGAGACCCTACAATGAGCAGTTCTTC.